Following are 8 T cell receptor beta chains from one sample sequenced in a study of cytomegalovirus exposure and HLA in healthy donors. PCR involved 60 Vbeta and 13 Jbeta primers. Sequencing used immunoSEQ multiplex PCR; TCRdb keeps in-frame clones, though not all of them. The table records roughly 150,000 clones, about 80% of them present only once. The material sequenced was PBMCs. Receptors were obtained from a girl under 18 in good health and CMV-seropositive.

The chain employs TRBV6-1 and TRBJ2-7; TRBD1 agrees at 9 bases. The CDR3 is made up of 15 amino acids. In germline, CDR1 is MNHNS, CDR2 SASEGT. V gave up 6 bases and J gave up 6 bases; unmatched junction bases: 12. CDR3 DNA sequence: TGTGCCAGCAGCAGCCGAACCGGGACAGGGCGCGAGCAGTACTTC. This sequence encodes CASSSRTGTGREQYF.

The rearrangement uses TRBV27 and TRBJ1-1; D unresolved. This CDR3 has 13 residues. The germline CDR1 and CDR2 sequences are MNHEY and SMNVEV (reference sequence). Trimming took 2 bases from V and 4 from J, leaving 8 bases between them. The CDR3 DNA follows: TGTGCCAGCAGTTTAGAGCCAGGCACTGAAGCTTTCTTT. It specifies CASSLEPGTEAFF.

V is TRBV6-4 and J is TRBJ1-3, with D tentatively TRBD1 (6 bases). CDR3 length: 16 amino acids. With 8 bases removed from V and 2 bases from J, the gap between germline ends came to 19 bases. Germline lookup yields CDR1 MRHNA and CDR2 SNTAGT. CDR3 region: CASGNTHREPGNTIYF. The CDR3 nucleotides are TGTGCCAGCGGAAACACTCACAGGGAGCCTGGAAACACCATATATTTT.

J is TRBJ2-1 and V is TRBV18, with TRBD1 matching over 8 bases. Germline CDR1 and CDR2: KGHSH and LQKENI. The CDR3 consists of 15 residues. Trimming removed 6 bases from V and 5 bases from J; junction bases left unmatched: 9. Written as DNA, the CDR3 is TGTGCCAGCTCCTCTCAGGGGGCGGGGAACAATGAGCAGTTCTTC. Translated: CASSSQGAGNNEQFF.

The V and J genes are TRBV9 and TRBJ2-7; no clear D. The germline V gene encodes CDR1 SGDLS and CDR2 YYNGEE. There are 14 residues in the CDR3. Trimming removed 3 bases at V and 2 bases at J, with 12 bases between. The DNA for the CDR3 is TGTGCCAGCAGCGCTACTGGGCTGGCCTACGAGCAGTACTTC. Protein: CASSATGLAYEQYF.

This chain joins TRBV9 and TRBJ2-7, with TRBD2 matching over 10 bases. Germline CDR1 is SGDLS and CDR2 is YYNGEE. V trimming: 4 bases; J trimming: 2 bases; junction bases outside the gene matches: 12. The CDR3 runs to 17 residues. CDR3 in DNA: TGTGCCAGCAGCTCGAGTCGGAGCGGGAGGGGGGCCTACGAGCAGTACTTC. This translates into CASSSSRSGRGAYEQYF.

The V and J genes are TRBV11-2 and TRBJ2-7; 10 nucleotides match TRBD2. This CDR3 contains 15 residues. The V and J ends lost 0 bases and 3 bases, in that order; junction bases with no gene match: 2. Germline V gene data show CDR1 as SGHAT and CDR2 as FQNNGV. This CDR3 is CASSLDRLAGYEQYF. The CDR3 DNA follows: TGTGCCAGCAGCTTAGATAGACTAGCGGGCTACGAGCAGTACTTC.

The gene calls are TRBV2 and TRBJ1-5, with D maybe TRBD1 (6 bases). This CDR3 has 13 amino acids. Germline-derived CDR1 and CDR2 are SNHLY and FYNNEI. Trimming cost V 4 bases and J 4 bases, with 8 bases left between them. The DNA of the CDR3 is TGTGCCAGCAGTGGGACAGAAAATCAGCCCCAGCATTTT. Translating it yields CASSGTENQPQHF. Full variable domain (missing parts from reference TRBV2 and TRBJ1-5): EPEVTQTPSHQVTQMGQEVILRCVPISNHLYFYWYRQILGQKVEFLVSFYNNEISEKSEIFDDQFSVERPDGSNFTLKIRSTKLEDSAMYFCASSGTENQPQHFGDGTRLSIL.